Shown below are 20 T cell receptor beta chains from a single sample sequenced in a study of T-cell memory formation after mild COVID-19. TCRdb re-derived calls from the 5' RACE reads in MiXCR, one entry per CDR3 protein. The repertoire holds approximately 100,000 distinct CDR3 sequences, with 15% to 20% as singletons. Sequencing used PBMCs or a T cell subset sorted from them (not recorded which). Source of these receptors: an adult woman who had mild COVID-19 (a few samples of this study predate the infection). Cell type and time point are not known.

The sample holds a few counts of this clonotype. The J gene is TRBJ2-1, the V gene TRBV13; 10 bases agree with TRBD1. The germline V gene encodes CDR1 PRHDT and CDR2 FYEKMQ (reference sequence). The V segment lost 3 bases and the J segment 0 bases; nucleotides outside the gene matches: 5. There are 17 residues in the CDR3. This CDR3 reads CASSFGTGDPSYNEQFF. CDR3 sequence (DNA): TGTGCCAGCAGCTTCGGGACAGGGGACCCCTCCTACAATGAGCAGTTCTTC. The variable domain in full, completed from reference TRBV13 and TRBJ2-1, reads AAGVIQSPRHLIKEKRETATLKCYPIPRHDTVYWYQQGPGQDPQFLISFYEKMQSDKGSIPDRFSAQQFSDYHSELNMSSLELGDSALYFCASSFGTGDPSYNEQFFGPGTRLTVL.

This clonotype was observed at least ten times. The V and J genes are TRBV4-2 and TRBJ2-1, with 9 bases lining up with TRBD2. Trimming removed 4 bases from V and 5 bases from J; junction bases left unmatched: 6. The CDR3 runs to 15 residues. Germline CDR1 is LGHNA and CDR2 is YNFKEQ. This CDR3 is CASSPGLAEHNEQFF. In DNA form, the CDR3 reads TGTGCCAGCAGCCCGGGACTAGCAGAACACAATGAGCAGTTCTTC.

V and J are TRBV7-3 and TRBJ2-2; D may be TRBD2 (7 bases). CDR3 length: 17 amino acids. The V end lost 2 bases, the J end lost 4 bases, and 17 bases lay between the germline ends. Per germline, CDR1 SGHTA and CDR2 FQGTGA. CDR3 DNA: TGTGCCAGCAGCTTAGAGGCGGGGGACATCTCCACCGGGGAGCTGTTTTTT. Translation gives CASSLEAGDISTGELFF.

This clonotype was observed a few times. The genes are TRBV6-5 and TRBJ1-1, with D maybe TRBD1 (6 bases). Trimming shortened V by 2 bases and J by 1 base, and 14 bases separated the two germline ends. There are 16 residues in the CDR3. The germline V gene encodes CDR1 MNHEY and CDR2 SVGAGI. DNA of the CDR3: TGTGCCAGCAGTTACAGCGGGGGGCGGAGGAACACTGAAGCTTTCTTT. It translates to CASSYSGGRRNTEAFF.

This clonotype appeared a few times. The CDR3 sequence: CASSQEGQGYNEQFF. The CDR3 nucleotides read TGCGCCAGCAGCCAAGAAGGACAGGGTTACAATGAGCAGTTCTTC. The chain recombines TRBV4-3 with TRBJ2-1, with 8 bases lining up with TRBD1. Germline V lookup: CDR1 LGHNA, CDR2 YSLEER. There are 15 residues in the CDR3. Trimming cost V 0 bases and J 4 bases; bases outside gene matches: 2.

This clonotype was detected many times. This rearrangement joins TRBV29-1 to TRBJ2-4, with a possible D match to TRBD2 (6 bases). Per germline, CDR1 SQVTM and CDR2 ANQGSEA. Trimming pared 0 bases from V and 6 bases from J, leaving 9 bases between. This CDR3 is built from 13 residues. The CDR3 reads CSVEDLGGNIQYF. DNA for the CDR3: TGCAGCGTTGAAGATCTGGGGGGAAACATTCAGTACTTC.

This clonotype was counted between two and nine times. This rearrangement joins TRBV5-6 to TRBJ2-1, with 11 bases fitting TRBD2. The CDR3 length is 18 residues. Germline CDR1 SGHDT, CDR2 YYEEEE. The V and J ends lost 0 bases and 0 bases, in that order; junction bases with no gene match: 5. The chain's CDR3 is CASSLAASGGSSYNEQFF. CDR3 DNA: TGTGCCAGCAGCTTGGCGGCTAGCGGGGGGTCCTCCTACAATGAGCAGTTCTTC.

This clonotype occurred many times. The chain employs TRBV4-1 and TRBJ2-4; 8 nucleotides agree with TRBD1. CDR3 length: 14 amino acids. The V segment lost 1 base and the J segment 8 bases; nucleotides outside the gene matches: 4. Germline V lookup: CDR1 MGHRA, CDR2 YSYEKL. In DNA form, the CDR3 reads TGCGCCAGCAGCCAAGGACAGGGGAGGCACATTCAGTACTTC. Translation: CASSQGQGRHIQYF.

This clonotype was seen more than once but under ten times. V gene TRBV5-1 combines with J gene TRBJ2-7; no definite D call. The CDR3 contains 14 residues. V lost 4 bases and J lost 6, with 17 bases in between. Germline CDR1 is SGHRS and CDR2 is YFSETQ. The CDR3 DNA sequence: TGCGCCAGCAGCCCACGAGAGGCGTTGGGCGAGCAGTACTTC. As protein: CASSPREALGEQYF.

The chain links TRBV4-1 to TRBJ1-2, with a tentative D call TRBD1 (6 bases). The CDR3 spans 14 residues. Trimming stripped 5 bases from V and 2 bases from J, with 12 bases between. Germline CDR1 and CDR2: MGHRA and YSYEKL. In DNA form, the CDR3 reads TGCGCCAGCAGCTACGGGACACTCAACTATGGCTACACCTTC. Amino acid sequence: CASSYGTLNYGYTF.

V is TRBV13 and J is TRBJ1-6; 9 bases fit TRBD1. V trimming: 4 bases; J trimming: 7 bases; junction bases outside the gene matches: 11. CDR1 is PRHDT and CDR2 is FYEKMQ in the germline V gene (reference sequence). The CDR3 consists of 17 residues. The CDR3 loop is CASSSYFRTGENSPLHF. In DNA form, the CDR3 reads TGTGCCAGCAGCTCTTACTTTCGGACAGGGGAGAATTCACCCCTCCACTTT.

V gene TRBV29-1 combines with J gene TRBJ1-1; D not certain. The germline V and J ends were trimmed by 4 bases and 3 bases, with 9 bases remaining between them. The germline CDR1 and CDR2 sequences are SQVTM and ANQGSEA. CDR3 length equals 12 residues. CDR3 protein: CSVGVSDTEAFF. For the CDR3, the DNA is TGCAGCGTTGGCGTAAGTGACACTGAAGCTTTCTTT.

Notes on this clonotype: Its ends do not fully match the called genes, so a read error is possible. The V gene is TRBV11-3, the J gene TRBJ2-6; no definite D call. The V gene's germline CDR1 is SGHNT and CDR2 YENEEA. This CDR3 region has 15 residues. Written as DNA, the CDR3 is TGTGCCAGCAACTTAATCTCCTCTGGGGCCAACGTCCTGACTTTC. Translation gives CASNLISSGANVLTF.

V is TRBV13 and J is TRBJ2-2, with 7 bases matching TRBD2. Germline V lookup: CDR1 PRHDT, CDR2 FYEKMQ (reference sequence). Trimming cost V 5 bases and J 7 bases; bases outside gene matches: 4. This CDR3 has 13 residues. In nucleotides, the CDR3 is TGTGCCAGCAGCCGGGAGGAGAACGGGGAGCTGTTTTTT. This encodes CASSREENGELFF. The whole variable domain, filled in from reference TRBV13 and TRBJ2-2, reads AAGVIQSPRHLIKEKRETATLKCYPIPRHDTVYWYQQGPGQDPQFLISFYEKMQSDKGSIPDRFSAQQFSDYHSELNMSSLELGDSALYFCASSREENGELFFGEGSRLTVL.

This chain links TRBV7-9 with TRBJ1-1; no clear D. The CDR3 spans 15 residues. The germline V gene has CDR1 SEHNR and CDR2 FQNEAQ (reference sequence). The V gene lost 5 bases and the J gene lost 3 bases, with 16 bases spanning the gap. The CDR3: CASSPKSFVDTEAFF. The CDR3, as DNA: TGTGCCAGCAGCCCAAAAAGTTTTGTCGACACTGAAGCTTTCTTT.

This clonotype has more than one count but fewer than ten. DNA of the CDR3: TGCAGCGCTAAGGGTGTCTATGGCTACACCTTC. This translates into CSAKGVYGYTF. The chain links TRBV29-1 to TRBJ1-2; no clear D gene. Trimming pared 7 bases from V and 4 bases from J, leaving 10 bases between. The CDR3 is 11 residues long. Looked up from germline, CDR1 is SQVTM and CDR2 is ANQGSEA.

The V and J genes are TRBV7-8 and TRBJ2-7, with D tentatively TRBD1 (5 bases). CDR3 size: 16 residues. Trimming shortened V by 3 bases and J by 2 bases, and 17 bases separated the two germline ends. Germline V CDR1 and CDR2: SGHVS, FQNEAQ. The DNA of the CDR3 is TGTGCCAGCAGCTTGTCGTTAAGGGGATCCCCCTACGAGCAGTACTTC. This translates into CASSLSLRGSPYEQYF.

This clonotype was counted a few times. The V call is TRBV20-1, the J call TRBJ2-5; tentative D call: TRBD2 (5 bases). Germline assignment: CDR1 DFQATT and CDR2 SNEGSKA (reference sequence). Trimming removed 5 bases at V and 0 bases at J, with 16 bases between. The CDR3 is 15 residues long. For the CDR3, the DNA is TGCAGTGCTGATGAGCGGCTACCGTACCAAGAGACCCAGTACTTC. It codes for CSADERLPYQETQYF.

This sequence joins TRBV15 and TRBJ2-3, with D tentatively TRBD2 (6 bases). There are 17 residues in the CDR3. The germline V gene encodes CDR1 LNHNV and CDR2 YYDKDF (reference sequence). Trimming cost V 0 bases and J 4 bases, with 17 bases left between them. The CDR3 loop reads CATSRDEVGGVADTQYF. The CDR3 DNA is TGTGCCACCAGCAGAGATGAGGTCGGGGGAGTGGCAGATACGCAGTATTTT.

This clonotype was detected ten times or more. This rearrangement joins TRBV2 to TRBJ2-5; no clear D. V was shortened by 3 bases and J by 4 bases, with 18 bases between the two germline ends. The CDR3 has 16 residues. Germline V gene sequence: CDR1 SNHLY, CDR2 FYNNEI. CDR3 DNA sequence: TGTGCCAGCAGTGAGGACCCAGGACCTGGATTAGAGACCCAGTACTTC. Translating it yields CASSEDPGPGLETQYF.